Below are 31 T cell receptor beta chains sequenced from a single sample in a study of cytomegalovirus exposure and HLA in healthy donors (dated by TCRdb to about 2017). Libraries were built with the immunoSEQ multiplex PCR assay. For the multiplex PCR, a mixture combining 60 forward primers for TCR Vbeta segments and 13 reverse primers for TCR Jbeta segments was used. TCRdb provides this immuneACCESS table in a form limited to in-frame rearrangements. Some clones are lacking; in checked studies, under half of them reflect an unresolved V gene, and why the rest are absent is not known. This sample lists 150,000 to 200,000 clones; about 70% were detected once. Approximately 1.8% of the sample is held by the ten biggest clonotypes. Sequences were obtained from PBMCs. These receptors all come from a woman in her twenties or thirties in good health and CMV-seronegative.

The chain has TRBV4-3 and TRBJ2-7; 15 bases match TRBD2. This CDR3 is built from 19 residues. The ends lost 4 bases at V and 3 bases at J; junction bases unmatched: 13. Germline loops: CDR1 LGHNA, CDR2 YSLEER. CDR3 region: CASSLDVGLAGGFIYEQYF. CDR3 coding DNA: TGCGCCAGCAGCCTCGATGTGGGACTAGCGGGAGGTTTTATCTACGAGCAGTACTTC.

This chain joins TRBV6-5 and TRBJ1-2, with a weak D call TRBD1 (5 bases). Trimming removed 4 bases at V and 8 bases at J, with 17 bases between. The germline CDR1 and CDR2 sequences are MNHEY and SVGAGI. The CDR3 consists of 14 residues. The CDR3 DNA reads as TGTGCCAGCAGTTGGGGCAGTAAGTATGAAGGCTACACCTTC. Amino acids: CASSWGSKYEGYTF.

The rearrangement joins TRBV29-1 to TRBJ2-7; tentatively, D is TRBD1 (7 bases). V shed 2 bases and J shed 6 bases, with 17 bases lying between them. This CDR3 has 14 amino acids. From germline, CDR1 is SQVTM and CDR2 ANQGSEA. CDR3 DNA sequence: TGCAGCGTTGAAAGCCCAAACAGGGGAGGCGAGCAGTACTTC. Translating it yields CSVESPNRGGEQYF.

The gene calls are TRBV18 and TRBJ1-6; the D gene is possibly TRBD1 (6 bases). The V gene's germline CDR1 is KGHSH and CDR2 LQKENI. V lost 6 bases and J lost 7, with 16 bases in between. This CDR3 comprises 15 residues. The CDR3 DNA is TGTGCCAGCTCCGCAGGGGACGGAAGAAATTCACCCCTCCACTTT. The encoded protein is CASSAGDGRNSPLHF.

The chain combines TRBV7-9 with TRBJ1-1; unclear D gene. CDR3 length: 13 amino acids. Germline V gene lookup returns CDR1 SEHNR and CDR2 FQNEAQ (reference sequence). V shed 3 bases and J shed 1 base, with 6 bases lying between them. CDR3 nucleotide sequence: TGTGCCAGCAGCTTTTTCGGGAACACTGAAGCTTTCTTT. Translated: CASSFFGNTEAFF.

V gene TRBV6-5 combines with J gene TRBJ2-5; D may be TRBD1 (6 bases). Germline V lookup: CDR1 MNHEY, CDR2 SVGAGI. The CDR3 runs to 15 residues. Trimming took off 5 bases at V and 2 bases at J, with 15 bases between the two ends. The CDR3 loop reads CASSPTGPLQETQYF. Written as DNA, the CDR3 is TGTGCCAGCAGTCCAACAGGGCCCCTTCAAGAGACCCAGTACTTC.

This sequence joins TRBV4-1 and TRBJ2-7, with D perhaps matching TRBD2 (5 bases). V was pared by 4 bases and J by 4 bases, with 17 bases between. Per the germline V gene, CDR1 is MGHRA and CDR2 is YSYEKL. The CDR3 is 15 residues long. The CDR3 bases are TGCGCCAGCAGCCTTGCCTCAGCGGAGCCTTACGAGCAGTACTTC. Residues: CASSLASAEPYEQYF.

The CDR3 protein is CASTLKLGTFYGYTF. The DNA for the CDR3 is TGTGCCAGTACCCTAAAACTAGGGACATTCTATGGCTACACCTTC. This rearrangement joins TRBV19 to TRBJ1-2; tentatively, D is TRBD1 (6 bases). The CDR3 contains 15 residues. V lost 7 bases, J lost 4 bases, and 19 bases lay in between. The germline V gene has CDR1 LNHDA and CDR2 SQIVND (reference sequence).

This chain connects TRBV19 to TRBJ2-7; 7 bases align to TRBD1. CDR1 is LNHDA, CDR2 SQIVND, per germline (reference sequence). Trimming took 6 bases from V and 9 from J; bases not matched to a gene: 17. The CDR3 has 15 residues. The CDR3, as DNA: TGTGCCAGTAGCATTTCGGGACAGACCATTGGGGTGCAGTACTTC. The encoded protein is CASSISGQTIGVQYF.

This clone occurred a few times. The chain combines TRBV27 with TRBJ2-5, with TRBD2 matching 8 bases. With 1 base clipped from V and 0 bases from J, the junction kept 4 bases outside the gene matches. In germline, CDR1 is MNHEY, CDR2 SMNVEV (reference sequence). The CDR3 contains 16 residues. The CDR3 coding sequence is TGTGCCAGCAGTTTATTACCAGCGGGGGACCAAGAGACCCAGTACTTC. It is translated as CASSLLPAGDQETQYF.

J is TRBJ2-6 and V is TRBV4-3; D not resolved. The CDR3 is 17 amino acids. The germline V gene has CDR1 LGHNA and CDR2 YSLEER. V shed 1 base and J shed 0 bases, with 10 bases lying between them. The CDR3 here is CASSQGYGPSGANVLTF. CDR3 DNA: TGCGCCAGCAGCCAAGGATATGGGCCCTCTGGGGCCAACGTCCTGACTTTC.

The chain combines TRBV7-9 with TRBJ2-5; 7 positions match TRBD2. CDR1 is SEHNR and CDR2 is FQNEAQ in the germline V gene (reference sequence). The J segment lost 5 bases and the V segment lost 3 bases, leaving 9 bases of the junction unmatched. The CDR3 runs 15 residues. The CDR3 DNA reads TGTGCCAGCAGCTTGGGGGGGACCGGGGTGGAGACCCAGTACTTC. This codes for CASSLGGTGVETQYF.

V gene TRBV10-3 combines with J gene TRBJ1-2, with D hard to call. V lost 0 bases and J lost 4, with 12 bases in between. This CDR3 has 15 amino acids. CDR1 and CDR2 from the germline V gene are ENHRY and SYGVKD. CDR3 region: CAISESGDARYGYTF. Here the CDR3 DNA reads TGTGCCATCAGTGAGTCGGGAGACGCCCGCTATGGCTACACCTTC.

The chain employs TRBV5-6 and TRBJ2-1; 10 nucleotides line up with TRBD1. J lost 1 base, V lost 3 bases, and 7 bases had no gene match. From germline, CDR1 is SGHDT and CDR2 YYEEEE. The CDR3 length is 17 residues. CDR3 sequence reads: CASSSTGGPGSYNEQFF. DNA of the CDR3: TGTGCCAGCAGCTCGACAGGGGGCCCGGGTTCCTACAATGAGCAGTTCTTC. Drawing the rest from reference TRBV5-6 and TRBJ2-1, the complete variable domain is DAGVTQSPTHLIKTRGQQVTLRCSPKSGHDTVSWYQQALGQGPQFIFQYYEEEERQRGNFPDRFSGHQFPNYSSELNVNALLLGDSALYLCASSSTGGPGSYNEQFFGPGTRLTVL.

This chain connects TRBV5-5 to TRBJ1-5; no firm D call. The CDR3 spans 15 residues. The germline gives CDR1 SGHKS, CDR2 YYEKEE (reference sequence). V dropped 4 bases and J dropped 0 bases, with 11 bases sitting between them. CDR3 in DNA: TGTGCCAGCAGCCCGCTCGCGGGTAGCAATCAGCCCCAGCATTTT. Amino acids: CASSPLAGSNQPQHF.

The chain combines TRBV18 with TRBJ1-5, with TRBD1 identical over 7 bases. V dropped 5 bases and J dropped 9; count of bases not matched to a gene: 7. This CDR3 contains 13 residues. The germline gives CDR1 KGHSH, CDR2 LQKENI. In nucleotides, the CDR3 is TGTGCCAGCTCAGCGGACAGGATGGGGCCCCAGCATTTT. Translating gives CASSADRMGPQHF.

The rearrangement links TRBV30 to TRBJ2-7, with a weak D call TRBD1 (6 bases). The V gene's germline CDR1 is GTSNPN and CDR2 SVGIG (reference sequence). The CDR3 consists of 14 residues. The V and J ends lost 4 bases and 3 bases respectively, with 16 bases between them. Here the CDR3 reads CAWKKPDSLYEQYF. In nucleotides, the CDR3 is TGTGCCTGGAAGAAACCGGACAGCCTCTACGAGCAGTACTTC.

This clone was seen only once. The chain combines TRBV6-5 with TRBJ1-1; the D is unclear. The germline gives CDR1 MNHEY, CDR2 SVGAGI. The CDR3 length is 13 residues. Trimming stripped 2 bases from V and 5 bases from J, with 9 bases between. CDR3: CASSYGSGTEAFF. CDR3 DNA: TGTGCCAGCAGTTACGGGAGTGGTACTGAAGCTTTCTTT.

This chain uses TRBV15 with TRBJ1-6, with D possibly matching TRBD1 (6 bases). This CDR3 comprises 16 residues. Trimming stripped 4 bases from V and 7 bases from J, with 17 bases between. CDR1 is LNHNV, CDR2 YYDKDF, per germline (reference sequence). As DNA, the CDR3 is TGTGCCACCAGCAAACTTGCGGGGGCGCGAAATTCACCCCTCCACTTT. Its protein is CATSKLAGARNSPLHF.

This clone has a handful of counts. J is TRBJ1-2 and V is TRBV5-1, with D uncertain. Per the germline V gene, CDR1 is SGHRS and CDR2 is YFSETQ. Trimming took 5 bases from V and 3 from J, leaving 17 bases between them. The CDR3 runs to 15 residues. CDR3 sequence (DNA): TGCGCCAGCAGTCCTTTGGCCCCCGGGGACTATGGCTACACCTTC. Translation: CASSPLAPGDYGYTF.

J is TRBJ2-7 and V is TRBV28; 11 bases are a match to TRBD2. The germline V gene has CDR1 MDHEN and CDR2 SYDVKM. This CDR3 has 15 residues. V lost 5 bases and J lost 6; bases outside the gene matches: 9. CDR3 in DNA: TGTGCCAGCAGTGCCTCCGGGACTAGCGGTCCCGAGCAGTACTTC. Its protein product is CASSASGTSGPEQYF.

CDR3: CASTSGFLVGNSPLHF. CDR3 coding DNA: TGTGCCAGCACTTCGGGGTTCCTGGTGGGTAATTCACCCCTCCACTTT. The V and J genes are TRBV2 and TRBJ1-6, with no clear D. Germline V CDR1 and CDR2: SNHLY, FYNNEI. V was pared by 7 bases and J by 6 bases, with 19 bases between. The CDR3 is 16 residues long.

The rearrangement uses TRBV29-1 and TRBJ2-1; the D is unclear. The CDR3 sequence is 12 residues long. With 4 bases removed from V and 5 bases from J, the gap between germline ends came to 9 bases. Per germline, CDR1 SQVTM and CDR2 ANQGSEA. CDR3 sequence reads: CSVVVLHNEQFF. The CDR3 bases are TGCAGCGTTGTAGTTCTCCACAATGAGCAGTTCTTC.

The rearrangement links TRBV5-1 to TRBJ2-3; 7 positions match TRBD2. The germline CDR1 and CDR2 sequences are SGHRS and YFSETQ. The CDR3 extends over 15 amino acids. Trimming cost V 4 bases and J 1 base; bases outside gene matches: 6. DNA of the CDR3: TGCGCCAGCAGCCTGGGGGGGGTGGGCACAGATACGCAGTATTTT. It codes for CASSLGGVGTDTQYF.

J is TRBJ2-7 and V is TRBV4-1; 7 nucleotides match TRBD2. Germline V gene data show CDR1 as MGHRA and CDR2 as YSYEKL. This CDR3 is 15 amino acids long. Trimming took 0 bases from V and 3 from J; bases not matched to a gene: 5. The chain's CDR3 is CASSQEPGEGYEQYF. The CDR3 DNA is TGCGCCAGCAGCCAAGAACCCGGGGAGGGCTACGAGCAGTACTTC.

This clone was seen a handful of times. V usage is TRBV5-8 and J usage is TRBJ1-1; no definite D call. This CDR3 is built from 13 residues. CDR1 and CDR2 (germline): SGHTS, YDEGEE. The V end was cut by 5 bases, the J end by 4 bases, with 12 bases between. CDR3 loop: CASSWRAGTEAFF. The CDR3 nucleotides are TGTGCCAGCAGTTGGAGGGCGGGCACTGAAGCTTTCTTT.

The chain uses TRBV4-3 and TRBJ2-1; 8 bases are shared with TRBD1. CDR3 length: 18 residues. J gave up 8 bases and V 2 bases, and 17 bases lay outside the gene matches. In germline, CDR1 is LGHNA, CDR2 YSLEER. The chain's CDR3 is CASSQPLTLTGVLHEQFF. DNA for the CDR3: TGCGCCAGCAGCCAACCCCTCACCCTGACAGGGGTGCTTCATGAGCAGTTCTTC.

This chain connects TRBV4-2 to TRBJ2-7, with 10 bases fitting TRBD1. Trimming cost V 1 base and J 3 bases; bases outside gene matches: 3. CDR1 is LGHNA, CDR2 YNFKEQ, per germline. This CDR3 has 15 amino acids. This CDR3 reads CASSQVRDRGYEQYF. The DNA for the CDR3 is TGTGCCAGCAGCCAAGTTCGGGACAGGGGCTACGAGCAGTACTTC.

The gene calls are TRBV5-1 and TRBJ1-4; perhaps TRBD1 as D (5 bases). With 3 bases removed from V and 8 bases from J, the gap between germline ends came to 20 bases. Germline lookup yields CDR1 SGHRS and CDR2 YFSETQ. The CDR3 is 16 residues long. For the CDR3, the DNA is TGCGCCAGCAGCTCCGGCCATGGGGCGAGGAAGGAAAAACTGTTTTTT. It yields the protein CASSSGHGARKEKLFF.

This clone was observed a few times. The rearrangement joins TRBV9 to TRBJ2-6, with 7 bases that match TRBD1. This CDR3 has 15 amino acids. CDR1 and CDR2 from the germline V gene are SGDLS and YYNGEE. Losses at the gene ends were 4 bases for V and 3 bases for J; bases not matched to a gene: 4. The chain's CDR3 is CASSLTGNGANVLTF. The DNA of the CDR3 is TGTGCCAGCAGCCTGACAGGGAATGGGGCCAACGTCCTGACTTTC.

This clone was detected only once. V gene TRBV7-9 combines with J gene TRBJ2-1; 14 bases align to TRBD2. Germline trimming cut 5 bases from V and 7 bases from J; bases unmatched to any gene: 10. This CDR3 has 17 residues. Germline assignment: CDR1 SEHNR and CDR2 FQNEAQ (reference sequence). The CDR3, as DNA: TGTGCCAGCAGCCCAAGGGGGACTAGCGGGGGACCGAATGAGCAGTTCTTC. Protein: CASSPRGTSGGPNEQFF.